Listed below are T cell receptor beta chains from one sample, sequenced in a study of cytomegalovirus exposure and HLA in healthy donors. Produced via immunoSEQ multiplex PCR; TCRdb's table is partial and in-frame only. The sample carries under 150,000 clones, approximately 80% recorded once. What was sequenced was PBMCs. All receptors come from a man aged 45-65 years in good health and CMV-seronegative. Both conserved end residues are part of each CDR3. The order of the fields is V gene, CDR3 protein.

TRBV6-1	CASSATAYNEQFF
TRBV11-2	CASRPPGRRNYEQYF
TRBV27	CASNLIGLAGQNEQFF
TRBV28	CASTIMNRIGVVAEAFF
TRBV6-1	CASREGVIGGSTYEQYF
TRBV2	CASRRTTGDEQYF
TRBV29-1	CSVEERGGRSYEQYF
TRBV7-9	CASSADRSNTIYF
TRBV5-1	CASSLASGRETQYF
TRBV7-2	CASSSRGVQGSSYNEQFF
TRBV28	CASSGPYYEQYF
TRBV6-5	CASSSNYGTQEQFF
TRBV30	CAWTRQLGGEQYF
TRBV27	CASSLAGDLTGELFF
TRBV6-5	CASSPRAGKTEAFF
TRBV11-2	CASSLAHKETQYF
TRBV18	CASSRGLNPGDQPQHF
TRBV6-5	CASSYSYGGEATQYF
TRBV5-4	CASSHWDRGEKLFF
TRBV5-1	CASSLASGSYEQYF
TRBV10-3	CAISADRARDNEQFF
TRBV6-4	CASSVHYEQYF
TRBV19	CASSIGLAAKNIQYF
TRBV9	CASSLGQGNYGYTF
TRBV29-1	CSVQPQQVNYGYTF
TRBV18	CASSPPASGQETQYF
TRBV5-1	CASSREGHLLASQNIQYF
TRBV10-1	CASSRGTSGRGEQYF
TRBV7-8	CASSLGTGGLAGRISGANVLTF
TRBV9	CASSVGQGNTEAFF
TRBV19	CASSFPGLREKLFF
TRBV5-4	CASSFLGGPYEQYF
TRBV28	CASSLPRTNYNEQFF
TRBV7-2	CASSLGGLEGEQYF
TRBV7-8	CASSSASLMNTEAFF
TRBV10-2	CASTGTSGSSEQFF
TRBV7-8	CASSLKGNQETQYF
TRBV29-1	CSVKRDSSGNTIYF
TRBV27	CASRGSGGSEQFF
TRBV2	CASIPDGVNTEAFF
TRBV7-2	CASSPDRGRETQYF
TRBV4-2	CASSQEHSSGSYEQYF